This TCR beta chain was retrieved from a study of T cell responses to AZD1222 COVID-19 vaccine. In the study overall: Samples with a second dose at about 4 or about 12 weeks were pooled together.

This CDR3 comprises 12 residues. V was shortened by 5 bases and J by 4 bases, with 8 bases between the two germline ends. Germline V CDR1 and CDR2: MDHEN, SYDVKM. Some clones are missing from TCRdb's copy, which holds only in-frame ones; the method was immunoSEQ multiplex PCR. In the table there are 100,000 or so clones, around 89% of which are singletons. V usage is TRBV28 and J usage is TRBJ1-2; the D is unclear. The specimen was peripheral blood, collected on day 0 of AZD1222 vaccination. This clonotype originated in an adult in good health. The chain's CDR3 is CASSVAVYGYTF. CDR3 in DNA: TGTGCCAGCAGTGTAGCTGTCTATGGCTACACCTTC.